This T cell receptor (beta chain) stems from a study of radiation and T cells in renal cell carcinoma. Measured with immunoSEQ multiplex PCR; TCRdb has only the in-frame clones, and not every one. There are approximately 15,000 clones in the sample; 45% to 65% occur only once, and roughly 8.7% lies in the top ten. Treatment: treatment-naive control, cytoreductive nephrectomy. This receptor was obtained from a man aged 35-49 years with renal cell carcinoma. The specimen was tumor tissue, collected from a patient whose treatment was nephrectomy without radiotherapy.

CDR3 DNA sequence: TGTGCCAGCAGTGGGACCGCCTATCAGCCCCAGCATTTT. Translated: CASSGTAYQPQHF. J is TRBJ1-5 and V is TRBV6-6; a possible D gene is TRBD1 (5 bases). Germline CDR1 reads MNHNY; CDR2 reads SVGAGI (reference sequence). V was cut by 5 bases and J by 5 bases, with 10 bases left in between. The CDR3 has 13 residues.